This TCR beta chain was observed in a study of T cells in localized non-small cell lung cancer. Study conclusions and caveats: Uninvolved adjacent lung showed peak T cell clonality, exceeding tumor. One tumor region alone was sequenced, and heterogeneity therefore remains possible. Across samples, adjacent lung featured a median roughly 56 of the top 100 tumor clones.

Details on this clone: The antigen is unknown.

With 6 bases clipped from V and 6 bases from J, the junction kept 6 bases outside the gene matches. Germline V CDR1 and CDR2: MNHNS, SASEGT. The CDR3 contains 15 residues. Sequenced by immunoSEQ multiplex PCR; TCRdb stores in-frame clones only, minus some. Among around 50,000 clones listed, 80% to 90% were seen once. This receptor was taken from a male donor aged 60 or over with stage III squamous cell lung carcinoma. The chain combines TRBV6-1 with TRBJ2-3; 13 bases match TRBD2. The sequencing here drew on peripheral blood, taken before any cancer treatment. The CDR3 protein is CASRGGLAGDDTQYF. The CDR3 DNA sequence: TGTGCCAGCAGGGGCGGACTAGCGGGAGACGATACGCAGTATTTT.